This entry is about one T cell receptor beta chain. Original analysis: Estimation of nucleated cell counts was performed using reference gene primer amplification. Some clones are missing from TCRdb's copy, which holds only in-frame ones; the method was immunoSEQ multiplex PCR. That table furnishes V, J and clone size, whereas the DNA furnished D and trimming. The sample has some 7,800 clones, about 84% seen once. These data are taken from a study of blood T cell repertoires in COVID-19. Study at large: Sites in the United States, Italy and Spain provided acute and convalescent COVID-19 samples.

V lost 5 bases to trimming and J lost 8 bases, with 14 bases between them. CDR3 length: 14 residues. Germline V gene sequence: CDR1 KGHDR, CDR2 SFDVKD. The rearrangement joins TRBV24-1 to TRBJ2-2; D perhaps matches TRBD1 (6 bases). Sequencing was performed on peripheral blood. This TCR was recovered from a woman in her sixties with active COVID-19. In nucleotides, the CDR3 is TGTGCCACCAGTGGCACACCCGGACAGGGGGAGCTGTTTTTT. Translated, it gives CATSGTPGQGELFF.